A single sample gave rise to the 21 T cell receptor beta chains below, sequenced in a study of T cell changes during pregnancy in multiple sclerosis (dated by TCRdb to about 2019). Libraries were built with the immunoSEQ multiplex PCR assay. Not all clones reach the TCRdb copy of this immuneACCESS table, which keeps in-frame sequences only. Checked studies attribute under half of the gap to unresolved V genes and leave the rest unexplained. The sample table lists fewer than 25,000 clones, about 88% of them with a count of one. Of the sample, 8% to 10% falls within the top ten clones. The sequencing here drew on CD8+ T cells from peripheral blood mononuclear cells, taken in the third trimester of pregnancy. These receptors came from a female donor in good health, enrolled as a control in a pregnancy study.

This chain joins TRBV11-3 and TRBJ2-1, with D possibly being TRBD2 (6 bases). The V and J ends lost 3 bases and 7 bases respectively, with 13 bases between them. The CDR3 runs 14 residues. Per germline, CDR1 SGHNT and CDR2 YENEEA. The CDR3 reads CASSLEGFWNEQFF. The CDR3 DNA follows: TGTGCCAGCAGCTTGGAGGGGTTTTGGAATGAGCAGTTCTTC.

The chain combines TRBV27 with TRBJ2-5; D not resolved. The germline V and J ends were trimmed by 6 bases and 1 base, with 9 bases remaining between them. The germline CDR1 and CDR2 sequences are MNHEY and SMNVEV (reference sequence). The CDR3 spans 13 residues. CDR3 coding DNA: TGTGCCAGCAGGATCCACAGCCAAGAGACCCAGTACTTC. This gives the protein CASRIHSQETQYF.

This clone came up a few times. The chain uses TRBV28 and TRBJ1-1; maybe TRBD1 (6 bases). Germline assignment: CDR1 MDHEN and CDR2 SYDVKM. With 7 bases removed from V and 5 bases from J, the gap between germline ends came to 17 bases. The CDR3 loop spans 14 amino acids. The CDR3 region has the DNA TGTGCCAGCACCCCACGGGGGGCGGGGACTGAAGCTTTCTTT. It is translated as CASTPRGAGTEAFF.

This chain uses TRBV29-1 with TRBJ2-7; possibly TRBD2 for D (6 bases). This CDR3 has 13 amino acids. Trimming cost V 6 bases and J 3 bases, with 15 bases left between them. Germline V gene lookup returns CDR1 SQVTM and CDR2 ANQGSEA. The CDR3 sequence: CSVRGLVGYEQYF. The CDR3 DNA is TGCAGCGTCCGGGGACTGGTAGGCTACGAGCAGTACTTC.

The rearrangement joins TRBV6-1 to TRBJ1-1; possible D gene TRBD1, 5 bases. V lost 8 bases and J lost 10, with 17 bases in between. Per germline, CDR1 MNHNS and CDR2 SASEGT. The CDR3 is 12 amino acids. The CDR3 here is CASGDTGVRAFF. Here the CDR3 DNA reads TGTGCCAGCGGCGACACGGGGGTGAGAGCTTTCTTT.

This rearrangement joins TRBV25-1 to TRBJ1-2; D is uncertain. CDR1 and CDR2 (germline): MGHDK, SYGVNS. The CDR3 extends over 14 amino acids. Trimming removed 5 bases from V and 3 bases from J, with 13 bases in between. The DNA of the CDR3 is TGTGCCAGCAGTCCCATCCGCTCGGACTATGGCTACACCTTC. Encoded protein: CASSPIRSDYGYTF.

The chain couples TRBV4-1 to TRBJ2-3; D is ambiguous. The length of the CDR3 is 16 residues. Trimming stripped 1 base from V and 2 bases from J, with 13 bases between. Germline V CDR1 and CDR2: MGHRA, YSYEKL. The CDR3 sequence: CASSQVKSPITDTQYF. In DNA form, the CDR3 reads TGCGCCAGCAGCCAAGTAAAGAGCCCCATCACAGATACGCAGTATTTT.

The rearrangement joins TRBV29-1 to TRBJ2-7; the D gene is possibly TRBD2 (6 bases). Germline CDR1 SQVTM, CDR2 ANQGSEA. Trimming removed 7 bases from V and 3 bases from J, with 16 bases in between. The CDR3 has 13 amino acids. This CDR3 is CSAAGTDHYEQYF. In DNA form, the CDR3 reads TGCAGCGCCGCGGGGACCGACCACTACGAGCAGTACTTC.

The CDR3 DNA reads TGTGCCAGCAGAATCCAGGGGCTGTTCACCCATGGCTACACCTTC. Translated, it gives CASRIQGLFTHGYTF. The chain recombines TRBV13 with TRBJ1-2, with D possibly being TRBD1 (6 bases). This CDR3 is 15 amino acids long. The V end was cut by 6 bases, the J end by 6 bases, with 20 bases between. The germline V gene has CDR1 PRHDT and CDR2 FYEKMQ (reference sequence).

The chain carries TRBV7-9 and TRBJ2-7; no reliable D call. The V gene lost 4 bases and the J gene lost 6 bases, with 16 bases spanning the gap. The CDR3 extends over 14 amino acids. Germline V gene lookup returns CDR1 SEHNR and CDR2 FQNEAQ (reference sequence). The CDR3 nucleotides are TGTGCCAGCAGCTCACCCCCGGCTCAGGCCGAGCAGTACTTC. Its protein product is CASSSPPAQAEQYF.

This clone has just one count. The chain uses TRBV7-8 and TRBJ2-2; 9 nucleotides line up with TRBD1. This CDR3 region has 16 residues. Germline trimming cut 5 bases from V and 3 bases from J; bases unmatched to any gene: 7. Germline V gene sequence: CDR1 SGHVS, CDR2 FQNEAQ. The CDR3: CASSPPDRGHTGELFF. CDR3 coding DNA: TGTGCCAGCAGCCCACCGGACAGGGGCCACACCGGGGAGCTGTTTTTT.

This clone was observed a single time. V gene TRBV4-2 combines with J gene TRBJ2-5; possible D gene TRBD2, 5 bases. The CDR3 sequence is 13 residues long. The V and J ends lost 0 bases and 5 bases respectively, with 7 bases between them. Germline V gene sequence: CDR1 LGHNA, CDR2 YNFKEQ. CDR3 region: CASSQDGEETQYF. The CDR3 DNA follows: TGTGCCAGCAGCCAAGATGGGGAGGAGACCCAGTACTTC.

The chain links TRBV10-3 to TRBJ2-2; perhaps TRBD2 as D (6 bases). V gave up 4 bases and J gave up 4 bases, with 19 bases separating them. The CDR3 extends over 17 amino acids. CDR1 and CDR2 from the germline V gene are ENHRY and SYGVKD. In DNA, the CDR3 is TGTGCCATCAGTGCAATTCGAGGAGGGGCGGCCACCGGGGAGCTGTTTTTT. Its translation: CAISAIRGGAATGELFF.

CDR3 sequence reads: CASRTGLAGSFTDTQYF. CDR3 nucleotide sequence: TGTGCCAGCAGAACGGGACTAGCGGGGTCGTTCACAGATACGCAGTATTTT. The gene calls are TRBV5-6 and TRBJ2-3; 13 bases are shared with TRBD2. V lost 5 bases and J lost 2; bases outside the gene matches: 8. The CDR3 totals 17 residues. Germline loops: CDR1 SGHDT, CDR2 YYEEEE.

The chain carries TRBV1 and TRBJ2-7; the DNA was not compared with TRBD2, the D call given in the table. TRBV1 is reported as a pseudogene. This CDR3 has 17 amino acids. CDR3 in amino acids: CTSSQDLTSGRSYEQYF. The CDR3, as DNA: TGCACCAGCAGCCAAGACCTGACTAGCGGGAGGTCCTACGAGCAGTACTTC.

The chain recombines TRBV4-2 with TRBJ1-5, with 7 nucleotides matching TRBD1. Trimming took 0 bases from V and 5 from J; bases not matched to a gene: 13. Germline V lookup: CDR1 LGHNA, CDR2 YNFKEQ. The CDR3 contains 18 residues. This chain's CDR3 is CASSQEHGGGGWDQPQHF. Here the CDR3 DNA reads TGTGCCAGCAGCCAAGAACATGGAGGGGGCGGTTGGGATCAGCCCCAGCATTTT.

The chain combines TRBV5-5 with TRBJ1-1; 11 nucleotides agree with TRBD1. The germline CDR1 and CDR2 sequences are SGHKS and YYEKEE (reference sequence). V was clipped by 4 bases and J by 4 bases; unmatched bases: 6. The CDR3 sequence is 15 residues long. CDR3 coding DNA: TGTGCCAGCAGCCTGGACAGGGGGCCTGGCACTGAAGCTTTCTTT. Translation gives CASSLDRGPGTEAFF.

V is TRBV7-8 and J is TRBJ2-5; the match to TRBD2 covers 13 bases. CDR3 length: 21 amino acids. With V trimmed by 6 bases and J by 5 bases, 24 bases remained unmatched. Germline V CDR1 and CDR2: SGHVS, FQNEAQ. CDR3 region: CASRERQGVGLAGDRSETQYF. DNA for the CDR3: TGTGCCAGCAGGGAAAGACAGGGGGTAGGACTAGCGGGAGACAGGTCGGAGACCCAGTACTTC.

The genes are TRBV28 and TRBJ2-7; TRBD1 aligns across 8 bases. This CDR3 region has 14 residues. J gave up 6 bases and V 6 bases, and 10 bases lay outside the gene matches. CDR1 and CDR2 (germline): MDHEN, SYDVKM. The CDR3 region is CASRTLRQGTEQYF. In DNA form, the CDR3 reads TGTGCCAGCAGAACCCTTCGACAGGGGACCGAGCAGTACTTC. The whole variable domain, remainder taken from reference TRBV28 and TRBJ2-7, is DVKVTQSSRYLVKRTGEKVFLECVQDMDHENMFWYRQDPGLGLRLIYFSYDVKMKEKGDIPEGYSVSREKKERFSLILESASTNQTSMYLCASRTLRQGTEQYFGPGTRLTVT.

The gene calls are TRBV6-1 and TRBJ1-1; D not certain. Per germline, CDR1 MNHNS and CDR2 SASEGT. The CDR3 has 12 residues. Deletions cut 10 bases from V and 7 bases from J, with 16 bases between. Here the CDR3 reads CATQKRPLEAFF. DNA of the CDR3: TGTGCCACCCAAAAGAGGCCCCTTGAAGCTTTCTTT.

The CDR3 loop is CASSDSSTSGGVYTQYF. CDR3 DNA: TGTGCCAGCAGTGACTCGTCAACTAGCGGGGGGGTATATACGCAGTATTTT. The J gene is TRBJ2-3, the V gene TRBV6-4; 13 nucleotides agree with TRBD2. Germline assignment: CDR1 MRHNA and CDR2 SNTAGT. CDR3 length: 17 amino acids. V was pared by 0 bases and J by 7 bases, with 7 bases of the junction left unmatched.